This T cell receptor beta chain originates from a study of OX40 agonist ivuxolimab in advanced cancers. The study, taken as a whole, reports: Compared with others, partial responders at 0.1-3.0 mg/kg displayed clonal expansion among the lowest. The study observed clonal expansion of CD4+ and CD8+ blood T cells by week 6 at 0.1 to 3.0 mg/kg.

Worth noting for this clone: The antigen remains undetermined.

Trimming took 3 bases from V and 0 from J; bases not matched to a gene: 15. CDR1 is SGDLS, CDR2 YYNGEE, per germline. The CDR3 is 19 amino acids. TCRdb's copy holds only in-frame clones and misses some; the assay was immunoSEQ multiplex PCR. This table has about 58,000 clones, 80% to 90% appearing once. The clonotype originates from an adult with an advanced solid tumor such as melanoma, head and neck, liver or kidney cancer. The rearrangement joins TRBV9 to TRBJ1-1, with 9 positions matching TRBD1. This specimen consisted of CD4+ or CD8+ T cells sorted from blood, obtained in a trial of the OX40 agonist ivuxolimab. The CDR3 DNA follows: TGTGCCAGCAGCGGAAGCCCGGACAGGGGAGGATTAATGAACACTGAAGCTTTCTTT. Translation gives CASSGSPDRGGLMNTEAFF.